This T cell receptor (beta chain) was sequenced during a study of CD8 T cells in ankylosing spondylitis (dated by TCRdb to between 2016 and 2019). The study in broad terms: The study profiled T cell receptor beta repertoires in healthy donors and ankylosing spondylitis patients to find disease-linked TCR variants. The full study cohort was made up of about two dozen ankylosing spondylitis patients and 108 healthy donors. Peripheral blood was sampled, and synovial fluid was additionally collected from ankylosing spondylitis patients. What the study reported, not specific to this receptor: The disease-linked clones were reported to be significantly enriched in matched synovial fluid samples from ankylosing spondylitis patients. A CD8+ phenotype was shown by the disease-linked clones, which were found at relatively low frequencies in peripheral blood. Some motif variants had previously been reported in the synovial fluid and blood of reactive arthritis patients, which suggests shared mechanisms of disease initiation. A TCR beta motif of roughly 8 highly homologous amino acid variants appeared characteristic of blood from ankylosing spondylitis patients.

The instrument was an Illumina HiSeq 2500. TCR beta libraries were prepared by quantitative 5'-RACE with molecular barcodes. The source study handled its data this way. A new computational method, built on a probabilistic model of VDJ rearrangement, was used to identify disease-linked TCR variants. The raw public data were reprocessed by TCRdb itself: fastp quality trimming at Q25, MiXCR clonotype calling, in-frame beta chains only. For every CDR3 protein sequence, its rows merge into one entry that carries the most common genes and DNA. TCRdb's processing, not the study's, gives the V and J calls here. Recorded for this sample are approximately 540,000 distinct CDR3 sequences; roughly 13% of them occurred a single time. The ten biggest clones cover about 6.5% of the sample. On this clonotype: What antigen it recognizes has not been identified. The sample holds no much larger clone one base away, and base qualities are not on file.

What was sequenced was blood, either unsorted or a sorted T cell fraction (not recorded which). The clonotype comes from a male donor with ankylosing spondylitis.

The DNA sequence is as follows: TGCAGCGTTACAGGAAGGCTCGGAAACACCATATATTTT. The translation is CSVTGRLGNTIYF. The chain joins TRBV29-1 to TRBJ1-3, with TRBD1 perhaps the D gene, on 5 matching bases. CDR1 is given as SQVTM and CDR2 as ANQGSEA, both from the germline V gene. Including cysteine and phenylalanine, the CDR3 has 13 amino acids. The kept DNA is CDR3 alone, 39 bases in frame from the first base. V is cut by 5 bases and J by 4 bases, and the space between the germline ends is 12 bases.